The 27 T cell receptor beta chains given below trace back to one sample, sequenced in a study of blood T cell repertoires in COVID-19. Profiled with immunoSEQ multiplex PCR; TCRdb holds only in-frame clones, not every one. Found here are roughly 440,000 clones, 70% to 90% of them singletons; the top ten hold over 9.5%. The sample consisted of peripheral blood. These receptors originate from a woman aged 50 to 65 with COVID-19, enrolled during active disease.

The chain joins TRBV11-3 to TRBJ2-7, with 9 bases fitting TRBD1. After removal of 4 bases from V and 2 bases from J, the junction contained 6 bases not matched to a gene. CDR1 SGHNT and CDR2 YENEEA come from the germline V gene. This CDR3 is built from 15 residues. The CDR3 nucleotides are TGTGCCAGCAGCTCCTCCGGGACAGGGACCTACGAGCAGTACTTC. This codes for CASSSSGTGTYEQYF.

This rearrangement joins TRBV28 to TRBJ1-5; 9 positions agree with TRBD1. The V and J ends lost 11 bases and 3 bases, in that order; junction bases with no gene match: 5. CDR1 is MDHEN and CDR2 is SYDVKM in the germline V gene. This CDR3 has 13 residues. CDR3 sequence reads: CASGTGINQPQHF. The CDR3 coding sequence is TGTGCCTCCGGGACAGGGATCAATCAGCCCCAGCATTTT.

The J gene is TRBJ1-2, the V gene TRBV6-2 or TRBV6-3; 9 bases line up with TRBD1. V lost 2 bases and J lost 4; bases outside the gene matches: 5. The germline V gene encodes CDR1 MNHEY and CDR2 SVGEGT. There are 15 residues in the CDR3. CDR3 region: CASSYGQGITYGYTF. For the CDR3, the DNA is TGTGCCAGCAGTTACGGACAGGGGATTACCTATGGCTACACCTTC.

This chain uses TRBV6-5 with TRBJ2-7, with a weak D call TRBD2 (5 bases). CDR3 length: 16 residues. Germline V gives CDR1 MNHEY, CDR2 SVGAGI. Between the trimmed V and J ends, which lost 0 bases and 4 bases, there was a span of 16 bases. CDR3 residues: CASSYSMRAPGYEQYF. The CDR3 DNA reads as TGTGCCAGCAGTTACTCGATGCGGGCCCCAGGATACGAGCAGTACTTC.

Points on this clone: The sample carries other DNA sequences with the same CDR3. This rearrangement joins TRBV29-1 to TRBJ2-7; 8 nucleotides agree with TRBD2. Germline values: CDR1 SQVTM, CDR2 ANQGSEA. The CDR3 is made up of 12 amino acids. Germline trimming cut 4 bases from V and 2 bases from J; bases unmatched to any gene: 1. The CDR3 loop is CSVVAGPYEQYF. Here the CDR3 DNA reads TGCAGCGTTGTAGCGGGGCCCTACGAGCAGTACTTC.

The table lists this clone with a few counts. This rearrangement joins TRBV30 to TRBJ1-1; tentative D call: TRBD1 (5 bases). Germline assignment: CDR1 GTSNPN and CDR2 SVGIG (reference sequence). CDR3 length equals 12 residues. V was trimmed by 7 bases and J by 6 bases, leaving 15 bases between them. DNA of the CDR3: TGTGCCTTTTCCCAGGGTAAAGCTGAAGCTTTCTTT. Its translation is CAFSQGKAEAFF.

This chain joins TRBV11-2 and TRBJ1-2, with D possibly being TRBD1 (5 bases). Trimming removed 4 bases from V and 4 bases from J, with 13 bases in between. The CDR3 spans 14 residues. Germline assignment: CDR1 SGHAT and CDR2 FQNNGV. The CDR3 loop reads CASSSWGGGYGYTF. CDR3 bases: TGTGCCAGCAGCTCATGGGGCGGTGGCTATGGCTACACCTTC.

V is TRBV6-5 and J is TRBJ1-2; D is perhaps TRBD1 (6 bases). V lost 7 bases to trimming and J lost 4 bases, with 19 bases between them. Germline V gene sequence: CDR1 MNHEY, CDR2 SVGAGI. This CDR3 has 15 amino acids. CDR3 sequence (DNA): TGTGCCAGCACTTCCTCCCGACAGGCCACCTATGGCTACACCTTC. It yields the protein CASTSSRQATYGYTF.

This clone has only a few counts. The chain is built from TRBV12-3 or TRBV12-4 and TRBJ1-5; the D is unclear. V lost 3 bases and J lost 7, with 10 bases in between. There are 13 residues in the CDR3. CDR3 residues: CASSFGVGQPQHF. DNA of the CDR3: TGTGCCAGCAGTTTCGGGGTGGGCCAGCCCCAGCATTTT.

The genes are TRBV2 and TRBJ2-3; 9 nucleotides match TRBD1. CDR3 length: 18 amino acids. From germline, CDR1 is SNHLY and CDR2 FYNNEI. V shed 2 bases and J 5 bases; nucleotides not matched to a gene: 14. CDR3 amino acids: CASSELGTGKVIGDTQYF. The CDR3 nucleotides read TGTGCCAGCAGTGAATTGGGGACAGGGAAAGTTATCGGAGATACGCAGTATTTT.

This chain links TRBV5-1 with TRBJ1-6; a weak D match, TRBD1 (6 bases). Germline V gives CDR1 SGHRS, CDR2 YFSETQ. V was shortened by 6 bases and J by 9 bases, with 19 bases between the two germline ends. This CDR3 contains 15 residues. The CDR3 DNA reads as TGCGCCAGCACCATCACTACGGGGGGCGTTTCACCCCTCCACTTT. It is translated as CASTITTGGVSPLHF.

The chain couples TRBV5-1 to TRBJ1-2; 8 positions agree with TRBD1. V was pared by 3 bases and J by 0 bases, with 4 bases of the junction left unmatched. This CDR3 has 15 residues. Germline CDR1 SGHRS, CDR2 YFSETQ. This chain's CDR3 is CASSSRTGPNYGYTF. The DNA of the CDR3 is TGCGCCAGCAGCTCCCGGACAGGGCCTAACTATGGCTACACCTTC.

This chain joins TRBV2 and TRBJ1-1, with a possible D match to TRBD1 (6 bases). V lost 10 bases to trimming and J lost 6 bases, with 18 bases between them. This CDR3 is 13 amino acids long. From germline, CDR1 is SNHLY and CDR2 FYNNEI. CDR3 sequence (DNA): TGTGCCATCAGGAGGGGGGGAGGGCCTGAAGCTTTCTTT. It codes for CAIRRGGGPEAFF.

The rearrangement uses TRBV5-5 and TRBJ2-2, with TRBD2 matching 12 bases. The CDR3 is 18 amino acids. Per the germline V gene, CDR1 is SGHKS and CDR2 is YYEKEE (reference sequence). The J segment lost 1 base and the V segment lost 1 base, leaving 5 bases of the junction unmatched. CDR3 residues: CASSLRLAGVMNTGELFF. CDR3 in DNA: TGTGCCAGCAGCTTGAGACTAGCGGGGGTGATGAACACCGGGGAGCTGTTTTTT.

This rearrangement joins TRBV24-1 to TRBJ2-5; TRBD2 agrees at 8 bases. V gave up 4 bases and J gave up 1 base; unmatched junction bases: 10. CDR1 is KGHDR, CDR2 SFDVKD, per germline. The CDR3 totals 17 residues. The CDR3: CATSDPNSGTSQETQYF. CDR3 nucleotide sequence: TGTGCCACCAGTGACCCCAACTCCGGGACTAGCCAAGAGACCCAGTACTTC.

The chain couples TRBV6-4 to TRBJ1-2; a possible D gene is TRBD1 (5 bases). The ends were cut back, 10 bases at V and 7 bases at J, with 19 bases in the middle. CDR1 is MRHNA, CDR2 SNTAGT, per germline. There are 13 residues in the CDR3. The CDR3 sequence: CATLGPVGIGYTF. CDR3 sequence (DNA): TGTGCCACCCTGGGGCCGGTAGGGATTGGCTACACCTTC.

The chain couples TRBV11-3 to TRBJ2-7, with D perhaps TRBD2 (6 bases). CDR1 SGHNT and CDR2 YENEEA come from the germline V gene. This CDR3 comprises 16 residues. V gave up 0 bases and J gave up 7 bases, with 19 bases separating them. The CDR3 loop reads CASSLEGGRPVGEQYF. The CDR3 region has the DNA TGTGCCAGCAGCTTAGAGGGTGGGAGGCCGGTTGGAGAGCAGTACTTC.

In its sample, this clone was seen once. Written as DNA, the CDR3 is TGTGCCAGCAGGTACAGGGGGCCCGAAAACACCATATATTTT. As protein: CASRYRGPENTIYF. The gene calls are TRBV2 and TRBJ1-3, with 9 nucleotides matching TRBD1. CDR1 and CDR2 from the germline V gene are SNHLY and FYNNEI. V lost 6 bases to trimming and J lost 6 bases; unmatched junction nucleotides: 6. There are 14 residues in the CDR3.

A single count supports this clone. The J gene is TRBJ1-1, the V gene TRBV10-1; no reliable D call. Germline CDR1 and CDR2: WNHNN and SYGVQD (reference sequence). The length of the CDR3 is 15 residues. V lost 6 bases to trimming and J lost 4 bases, with 18 bases between them. The CDR3 loop reads CASSDRNEGGTEAFF. The CDR3 DNA follows: TGCGCCAGCAGCGACCGAAACGAGGGCGGCACTGAAGCTTTCTTT.

This chain connects TRBV24-1 to TRBJ1-1; TRBD1 is a possible D gene (5 bases). V was clipped by 3 bases and J by 11 bases, with 18 bases between them. Per the germline V gene, CDR1 is KGHDR and CDR2 is SFDVKD. CDR3 size: 14 residues. The CDR3 DNA is TGTGCCACCAGTGATGGGACCCCGGGGGGTAGGGCTTTCTTT. Its protein is CATSDGTPGGRAFF.

V usage is TRBV27 and J usage is TRBJ1-1; the D is unclear. The CDR3 covers 15 residues. The V gene lost 3 bases and the J gene lost 3 bases, with 14 bases spanning the gap. Germline-derived CDR1 and CDR2 are MNHEY and SMNVEV (reference sequence). CDR3 DNA sequence: TGTGCCAGCAGTTTTCTGTCAGATCCCTACACTGAAGCTTTCTTT. Translation gives CASSFLSDPYTEAFF.

The chain combines TRBV18 with TRBJ1-1, with 7 positions matching TRBD1. Germline V lookup: CDR1 KGHSH, CDR2 LQKENI. V was clipped by 3 bases and J by 4 bases; unmatched bases: 8. CDR3 length equals 15 residues. CDR3 residues: CASSPMTGWSTEAFF. DNA for the CDR3: TGTGCCAGCTCACCCATGACAGGGTGGAGCACTGAAGCTTTCTTT.

The genes are TRBV7-9 and TRBJ1-1; 7 bases line up with TRBD1. In germline, CDR1 is SEHNR, CDR2 FQNEAQ (reference sequence). The CDR3 is 16 amino acids. Trimming removed 0 bases from V and 5 bases from J; junction bases left unmatched: 9. The chain's CDR3 is CASSLANRGRGTEAFF. CDR3 coding DNA: TGTGCCAGCAGCTTAGCCAACAGGGGTCGAGGGACTGAAGCTTTCTTT.

Only one count was recorded for this clone. The V gene is TRBV27, the J gene TRBJ1-2; TRBD1 might be the D (5 bases). CDR1 is MNHEY and CDR2 is SMNVEV in the germline V gene (reference sequence). The germline V and J ends were trimmed by 2 bases and 3 bases, with 19 bases remaining between them. The CDR3 extends over 17 amino acids. CDR3: CASSLSRVGFSDYGYTF. CDR3 bases: TGTGCCAGCAGTTTAAGCAGGGTTGGGTTTTCTGACTATGGCTACACCTTC.

This clone came up a few times. Here the CDR3 DNA reads TGTGCCAGTAGTAGGGCAGGGAATAGCAATCAGCCCCAGCATTTT. Amino acid sequence: CASSRAGNSNQPQHF. This chain links TRBV19 with TRBJ1-5; TRBD1 might be the D (5 bases). Germline V gives CDR1 LNHDA, CDR2 SQIVND (reference sequence). Trimming left V 4 bases short and J 0 bases short, with 10 bases between. The CDR3 is 15 residues long.

The chain combines TRBV30 with TRBJ1-3, with D maybe TRBD1 (6 bases). Germline V gives CDR1 GTSNPN, CDR2 SVGIG (reference sequence). V lost 5 bases and J 2 bases, leaving 13 bases between the germline ends. The CDR3 contains 14 residues. Here the CDR3 reads CAWETGSPGNTIYF. The CDR3 nucleotides read TGTGCCTGGGAGACAGGATCCCCTGGAAACACCATATATTTT.

The chain links TRBV2 to TRBJ2-7, with D perhaps matching TRBD2 (5 bases). The CDR3 length is 13 residues. Germline V lookup: CDR1 SNHLY, CDR2 FYNNEI. Trimming took 5 bases from V and 7 from J, leaving 15 bases between them. CDR3 region: CASSRDSWREQYF. Written as DNA, the CDR3 is TGTGCCAGCAGTCGAGATTCGTGGAGGGAGCAGTACTTC.